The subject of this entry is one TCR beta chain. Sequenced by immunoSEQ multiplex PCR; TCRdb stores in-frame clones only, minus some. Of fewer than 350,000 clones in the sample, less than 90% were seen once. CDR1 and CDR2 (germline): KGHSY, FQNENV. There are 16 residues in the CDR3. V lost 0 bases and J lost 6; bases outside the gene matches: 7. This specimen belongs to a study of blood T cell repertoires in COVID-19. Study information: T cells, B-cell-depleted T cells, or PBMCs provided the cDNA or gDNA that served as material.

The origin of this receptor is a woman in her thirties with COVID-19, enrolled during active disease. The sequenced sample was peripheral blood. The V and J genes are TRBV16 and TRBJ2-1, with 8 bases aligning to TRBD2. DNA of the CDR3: TGTGCCAGCAGCCAATCTCGGGCGGGGGGTCGCAATGAGCAGTTCTTC. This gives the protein CASSQSRAGGRNEQFF. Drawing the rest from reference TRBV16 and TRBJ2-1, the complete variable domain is GEEVAQTPKHLVRGEGQKAKLYCAPIKGHSYVFWYQQVLKNEFKFLISFQNENVFDETGMPKERFSAKCLPNSPCSLEIQATKLEDSAVYFCASSQSRAGGRNEQFFGPGTRLTVL.